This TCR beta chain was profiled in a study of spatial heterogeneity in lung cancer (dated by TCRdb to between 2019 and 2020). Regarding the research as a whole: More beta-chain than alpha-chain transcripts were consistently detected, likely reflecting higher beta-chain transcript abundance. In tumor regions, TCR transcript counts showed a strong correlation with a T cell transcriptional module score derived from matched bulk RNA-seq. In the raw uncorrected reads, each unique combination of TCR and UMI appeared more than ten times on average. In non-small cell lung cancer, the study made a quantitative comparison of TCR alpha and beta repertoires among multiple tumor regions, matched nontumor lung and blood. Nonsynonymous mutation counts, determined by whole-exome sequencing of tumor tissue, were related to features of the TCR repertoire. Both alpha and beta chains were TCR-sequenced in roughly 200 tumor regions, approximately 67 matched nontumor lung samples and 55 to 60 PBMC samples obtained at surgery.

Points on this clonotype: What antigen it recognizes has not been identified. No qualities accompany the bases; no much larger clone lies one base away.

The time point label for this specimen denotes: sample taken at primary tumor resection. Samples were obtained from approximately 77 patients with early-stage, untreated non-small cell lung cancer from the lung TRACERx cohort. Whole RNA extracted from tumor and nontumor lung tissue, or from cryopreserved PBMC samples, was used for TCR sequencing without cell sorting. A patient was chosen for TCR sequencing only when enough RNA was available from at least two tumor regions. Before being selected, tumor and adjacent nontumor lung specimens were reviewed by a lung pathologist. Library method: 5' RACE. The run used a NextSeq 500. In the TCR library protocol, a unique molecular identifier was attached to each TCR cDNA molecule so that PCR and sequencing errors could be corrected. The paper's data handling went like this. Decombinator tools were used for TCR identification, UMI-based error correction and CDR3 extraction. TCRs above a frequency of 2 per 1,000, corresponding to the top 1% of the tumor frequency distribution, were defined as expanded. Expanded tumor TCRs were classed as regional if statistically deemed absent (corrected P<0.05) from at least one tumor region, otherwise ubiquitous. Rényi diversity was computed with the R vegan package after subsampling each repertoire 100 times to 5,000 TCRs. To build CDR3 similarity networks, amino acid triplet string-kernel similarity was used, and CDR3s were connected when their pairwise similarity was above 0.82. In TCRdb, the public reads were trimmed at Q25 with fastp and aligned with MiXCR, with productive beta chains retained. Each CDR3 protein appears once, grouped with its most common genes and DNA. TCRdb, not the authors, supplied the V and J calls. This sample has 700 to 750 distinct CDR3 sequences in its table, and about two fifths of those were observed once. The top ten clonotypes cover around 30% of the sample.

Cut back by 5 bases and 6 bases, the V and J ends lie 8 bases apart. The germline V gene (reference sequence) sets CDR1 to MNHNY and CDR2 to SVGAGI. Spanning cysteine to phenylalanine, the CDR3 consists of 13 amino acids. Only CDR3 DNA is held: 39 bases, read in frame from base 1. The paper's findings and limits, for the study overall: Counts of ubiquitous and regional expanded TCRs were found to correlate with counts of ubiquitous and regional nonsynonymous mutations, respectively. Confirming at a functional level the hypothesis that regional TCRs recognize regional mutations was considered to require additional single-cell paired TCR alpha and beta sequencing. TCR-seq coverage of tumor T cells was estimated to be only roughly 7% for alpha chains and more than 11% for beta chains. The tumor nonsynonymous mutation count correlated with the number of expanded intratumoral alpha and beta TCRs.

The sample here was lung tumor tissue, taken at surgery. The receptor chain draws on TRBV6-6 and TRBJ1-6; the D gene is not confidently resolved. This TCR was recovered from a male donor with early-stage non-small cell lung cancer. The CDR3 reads CASSDISNSPLHF. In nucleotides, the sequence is TGTGCCAGCAGTGACATCAGTAATTCACCCCTCCACTTT.